The entry below describes one T cell receptor beta chain. Its antigen is not known. This record belongs to a study of shared clonotypes between healthy human individuals. Overall study findings and caveats: In general, naive subsets displayed greater estimated richness than memory subsets did. Four donors had 5% to 6.5% of their naive CD4 clonotypes in common. Generation of non-shared clonotypes was less probable than generation of clonotypes shared by all four donors.

Per germline, CDR1 SGHTA and CDR2 FQGNSA. CDR3 size: 15 residues. Trimming pared 0 bases from V and 3 bases from J, leaving 9 bases between. Original data processing: Junction-only immunoSEQ sequences carried no quality scores, so filtering differed. Measured with immunoSEQ multiplex PCR; TCRdb has only the in-frame clones, and not every one. V and J calls plus clone size are reproduced from that table; the DNA served to infer D and trimming. The profile shows a few million clones, approximately 95% of them singletons. The specimen was naive CD4+ T cells from PBMCs. Subset described: CD45RA+ positively selected. This receptor was obtained from a man between 18 and 35 years old in good health. Some clones in this sample may be carry-over from other donors' samples. This chain joins TRBV7-2 and TRBJ2-1; possible D gene TRBD2, 5 bases. The CDR3 region is CASSLAGVDYNEQFF. In nucleotides, the CDR3 is TGTGCCAGCAGCTTAGCCGGGGTTGACTACAATGAGCAGTTCTTC.